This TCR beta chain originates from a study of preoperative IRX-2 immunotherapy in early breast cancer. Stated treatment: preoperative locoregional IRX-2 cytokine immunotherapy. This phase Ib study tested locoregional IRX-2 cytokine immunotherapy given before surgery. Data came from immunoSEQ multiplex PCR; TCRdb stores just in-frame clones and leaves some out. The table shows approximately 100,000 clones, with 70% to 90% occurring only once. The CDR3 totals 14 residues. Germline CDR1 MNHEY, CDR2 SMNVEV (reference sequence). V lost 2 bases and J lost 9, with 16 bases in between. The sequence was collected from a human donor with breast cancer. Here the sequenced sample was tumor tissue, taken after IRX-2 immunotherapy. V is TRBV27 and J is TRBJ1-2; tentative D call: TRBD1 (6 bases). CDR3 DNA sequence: TGTGCCAGCAGTTTAAGGGGGGGGTCTATGAGCTACACCTTC. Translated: CASSLRGGSMSYTF.